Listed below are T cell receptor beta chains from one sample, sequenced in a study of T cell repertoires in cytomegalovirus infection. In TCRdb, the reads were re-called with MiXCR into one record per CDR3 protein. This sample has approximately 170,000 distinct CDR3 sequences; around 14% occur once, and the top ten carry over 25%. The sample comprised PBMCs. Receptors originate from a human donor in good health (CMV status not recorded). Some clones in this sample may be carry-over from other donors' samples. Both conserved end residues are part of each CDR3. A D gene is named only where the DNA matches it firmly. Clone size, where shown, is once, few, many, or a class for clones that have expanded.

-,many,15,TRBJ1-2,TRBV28,TGTGCCAGCAGTTCGTCCCAGGGTTCGAACTATGGCTACACCTTC,CASSSSQGSNYGYTF
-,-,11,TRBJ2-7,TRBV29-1,TGCAGCGTTACTTATGAGGGCGAGCAGTACTTC,CSVTYEGEQYF
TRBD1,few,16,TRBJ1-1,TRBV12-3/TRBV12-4,TGTGCCAGCAGTCCCCTACCCGGGACAGCGAACACTGAAGCTTTCTTT,CASSPLPGTANTEAFF
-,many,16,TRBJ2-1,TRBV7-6,TGTGCCAGCAGCTTAGAAGCCCGGGGCGAGAGGAGTGAGCAGTTCTTC,CASSLEARGERSEQFF
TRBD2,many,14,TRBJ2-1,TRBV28,TGTGCCAGCAGTTATGGACTAGCCTTCAATGAGCAGTTCTTC,CASSYGLAFNEQFF
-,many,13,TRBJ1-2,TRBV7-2,TGTGCCAGCAGCTTACTGCAATTCTATGGCTACACCTTC,CASSLLQFYGYTF
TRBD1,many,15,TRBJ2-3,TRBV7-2,TGTGCCAGCAGCTGGGACAGGGTAGGCACAGATACGCAGTATTTT,CASSWDRVGTDTQYF
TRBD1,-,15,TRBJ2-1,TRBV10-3,TGTGCCATCAGGGGAAACAGGGGGCTGTACAATGAGCAGTTCTTC,CAIRGNRGLYNEQFF
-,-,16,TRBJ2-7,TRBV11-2,TGTGCCAGCAGCTTAGATCGGACGGCAAGCTCCTACGAGCAGTACTTC,CASSLDRTASSYEQYF
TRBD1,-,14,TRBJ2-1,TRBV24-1,TGTGCCACCAGGGCAGGGGGCTCTGGAAATGAGCAGTTCTTC,CATRAGGSGNEQFF
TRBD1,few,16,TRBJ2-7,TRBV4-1,TGCGCCAGCAGCCAAGGGTCGGACAGGGCAACATACGAGCAGTACTTC,CASSQGSDRATYEQYF
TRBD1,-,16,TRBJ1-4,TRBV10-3,TGTGCCATCAGCGGGGACAGGTTTGCAACTAATGAAAAACTGTTTTTT,CAISGDRFATNEKLFF
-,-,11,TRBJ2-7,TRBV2,-,CASSSSTGGYF
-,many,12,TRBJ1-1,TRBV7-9,TGTGCCAGCAGCTTAGACTACATTGAAGCTTTCTTT,CASSLDYIEAFF
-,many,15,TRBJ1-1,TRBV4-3,TGCGCCAGCAGCCAAAGCCCAGAAGGGAGGACTGAAGCTTTCTTT,CASSQSPEGRTEAFF
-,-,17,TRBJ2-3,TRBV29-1,TGCAGCGTTGGTCTAGGATGGGGGGTACCTAGCACAGATACGCAGTATTTT,CSVGLGWGVPSTDTQYF
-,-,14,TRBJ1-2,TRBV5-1,TGCGCCAGCAGCTTGCAGGACAGCTTCTATGGCTACACCTTC,CASSLQDSFYGYTF
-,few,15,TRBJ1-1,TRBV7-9,TGTGCCAGCAGCTTAGGATTATTAGTAGGGAGTGAAGCTTTCTTT,CASSLGLLVGSEAFF
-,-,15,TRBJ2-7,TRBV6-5,TGTGCCAGCAGTTCCTTATCAGGGAGATCTGGCGAGCAGTACTTC,CASSSLSGRSGEQYF
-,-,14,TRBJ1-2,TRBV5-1,TGCGCCAGCAGCGATGAGGGGGTTGGCTATGGCTACACCTTC,CASSDEGVGYGYTF
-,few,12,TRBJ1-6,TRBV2,TGTGCCACCGCGAGGGATAATTCACCCCTCCACTTT,CATARDNSPLHF
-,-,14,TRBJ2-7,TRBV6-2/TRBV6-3,TGTGCCAGCAGTAAGGGACCCGTCTCCTACGAGCAGTACTTC,CASSKGPVSYEQYF
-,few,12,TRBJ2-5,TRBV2,TGTGCCAGCAGTGAAACGAGGGAGACCCAGTACTTC,CASSETRETQYF
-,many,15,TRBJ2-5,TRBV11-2,TGTGCCAGCAGCCCTGGGGGGGGGGCATGGGAGACCCAGTACTTC,CASSPGGGAWETQYF
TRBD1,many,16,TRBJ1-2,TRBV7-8,TGTGCCAGCAGCTTAGATTGGACAGGGGGAGACTATGGCTACACCTTC,CASSLDWTGGDYGYTF
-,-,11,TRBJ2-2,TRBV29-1,TGCAGCGTTGCCCGAACCGGGGAGCTGTTTTTT,CSVARTGELFF
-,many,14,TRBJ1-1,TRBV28,TGTGCCAGCCTTAGGGAGGGCAGGAACACTGAAGCTTTCTTT,CASLREGRNTEAFF
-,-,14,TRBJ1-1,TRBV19,TGTGCCAGTAGTATTAATCCCGGGAACACTGAAGCTTTCTTT,CASSINPGNTEAFF
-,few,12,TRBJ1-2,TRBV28,TGTGCCAGCAGTTTGACAGGAAAGGTGGGGGACTTC,CASSLTGKVGDF
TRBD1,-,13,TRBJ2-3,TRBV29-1,TGCAGCGCTGAACAGGGGTCCACAGATACGCAGTATTTT,CSAEQGSTDTQYF
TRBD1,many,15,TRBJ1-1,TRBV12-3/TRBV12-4,TGTGCCAGCAGTTTAGGAGGGGGCCGGAACACTGAAGCTTTCTTT,CASSLGGGRNTEAFF
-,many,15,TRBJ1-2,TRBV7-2,TGTGCCAGCAGCACGTCAGGGACCATTAACTATGGCTACACCTTC,CASSTSGTINYGYTF
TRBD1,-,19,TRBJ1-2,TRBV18,TGTGCCAGCTCACCATATCGTTGGGACAGGGAGAGTTCCAGCTATGGCTACACCTTC,CASSPYRWDRESSSYGYTF
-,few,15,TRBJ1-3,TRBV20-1,TGCAGTGCTAGTCAGGGCGGCTTTAGTGGAAACACCATATATTTT,CSASQGGFSGNTIYF
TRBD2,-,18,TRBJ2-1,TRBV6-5,TGTGCCAGCAGTTACGGACTAGCGGGAGATATCTCCTACAATGAGCAGTTCTTC,CASSYGLAGDISYNEQFF
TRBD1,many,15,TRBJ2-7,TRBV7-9,TGTGCCAGCAGTTCGGGGGACAGGGGGATCTACGAGCAGTACTTC,CASSSGDRGIYEQYF
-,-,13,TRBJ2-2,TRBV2,TGTGCCAGCAAATCTAGCCTTACCGGGGAGCTGTTTTTT,CASKSSLTGELFF
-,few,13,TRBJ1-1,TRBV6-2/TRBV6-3,TGTGCCTCCTTTACTGTGCCGAACACTGAAGCTTTCTTT,CASFTVPNTEAFF
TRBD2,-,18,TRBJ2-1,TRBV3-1,TGTGCCAGCAGACAAAGTACTAGCGGGGGGCCATACTACAATGAGCAGTTCTTC,CASRQSTSGGPYYNEQFF
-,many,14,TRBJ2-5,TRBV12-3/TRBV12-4,TGTGCCAGCAGTTTTCCGGACTTTCAAGAGACCCAGTACTTC,CASSFPDFQETQYF
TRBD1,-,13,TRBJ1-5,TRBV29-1,TGCAGCGTTGGACAGGGGACGGATCAGCCCCAGCATTTT,CSVGQGTDQPQHF
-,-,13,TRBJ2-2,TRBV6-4,TGTGGCAGCAGTTTGGCCGGCACCGGGGAGCTGTTTTTT,CGSSLAGTGELFF
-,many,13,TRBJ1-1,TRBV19,TGTGCCAGTAGTATAACGGTTACCACTGAAGCTTTCTTT,CASSITVTTEAFF
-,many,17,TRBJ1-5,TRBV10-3,TGTGCCATCAGTGAGTCATACGGCCAGGGAAACAATCAGCCCCAGCATTTT,CAISESYGQGNNQPQHF
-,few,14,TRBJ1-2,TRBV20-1,TGCAGTGCTAGGGACCAGGACAGCAACTATGGCTACACCTTC,CSARDQDSNYGYTF
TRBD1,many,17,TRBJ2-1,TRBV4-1,TGCGCCAGCAGCCAAGAGAAAAGACAGGGGTTCCACAATGAGCAGTTCTTC,CASSQEKRQGFHNEQFF
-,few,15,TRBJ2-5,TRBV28,TGTGCCAGCAGTCCAAGGGACCGACCGGCAGAGACCCAGTACTTC,CASSPRDRPAETQYF
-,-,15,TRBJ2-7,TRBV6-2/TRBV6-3,TGTGCCAGCAGTTACGACAGTTCGTTCTCCTACGAGCAGTACTTC,CASSYDSSFSYEQYF
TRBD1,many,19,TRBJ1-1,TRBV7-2,TGTGCCAGCAGCAAGGCGGGACAGGTCGCCTCCGTAGGGAACACTGAAGCTTTCTTT,CASSKAGQVASVGNTEAFF
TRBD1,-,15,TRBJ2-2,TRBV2,TGTGCCAGCAGTGAAGGACAGGGGCACACCGGGGAGCTGTTTTTT,CASSEGQGHTGELFF
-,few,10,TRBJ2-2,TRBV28,TGTGCCGGCGGCACCGGGGAGCTGTTTTTT,CAGGTGELFF
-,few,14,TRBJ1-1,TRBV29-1,TGCAGCGTTGAATTAGGCATCCCGAACACTGAAGCTTTCTTT,CSVELGIPNTEAFF
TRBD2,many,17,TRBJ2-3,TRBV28,TGTGCCAGCAGTTTATGGATCGGCGGGAGTAGTGCAGATACGCAGTATTTT,CASSLWIGGSSADTQYF
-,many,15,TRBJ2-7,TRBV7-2,TGTGCCAGCAGCTTAGGCGGCGGGCGCCACTACGAGCAGTACTTC,CASSLGGGRHYEQYF
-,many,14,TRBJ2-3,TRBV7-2,TGTGCCAGCAGCTTGGTGGAGGGCACAGATACGCAGTATTTT,CASSLVEGTDTQYF
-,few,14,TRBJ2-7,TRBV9,TGTGCCAGCAGCGCCGGGTCCAACTCCTACGAGCAGTACTTC,CASSAGSNSYEQYF
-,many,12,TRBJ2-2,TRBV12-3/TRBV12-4,TGTGCCAGCAGTTTATGGACCGGGGAGCTGTTTTTT,CASSLWTGELFF